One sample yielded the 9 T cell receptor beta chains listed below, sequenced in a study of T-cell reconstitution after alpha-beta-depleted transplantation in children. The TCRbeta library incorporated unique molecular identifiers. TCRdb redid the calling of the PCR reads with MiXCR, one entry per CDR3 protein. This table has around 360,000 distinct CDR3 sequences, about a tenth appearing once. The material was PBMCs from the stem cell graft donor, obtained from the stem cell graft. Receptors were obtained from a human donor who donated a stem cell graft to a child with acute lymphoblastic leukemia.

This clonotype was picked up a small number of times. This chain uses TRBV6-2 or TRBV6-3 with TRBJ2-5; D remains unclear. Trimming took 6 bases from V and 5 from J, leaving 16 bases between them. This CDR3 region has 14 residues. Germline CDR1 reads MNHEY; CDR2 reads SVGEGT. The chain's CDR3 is CASSLDYLGETQYF. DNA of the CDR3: TGTGCCAGCAGCTTAGATTACCTAGGGGAGACCCAGTACTTC.

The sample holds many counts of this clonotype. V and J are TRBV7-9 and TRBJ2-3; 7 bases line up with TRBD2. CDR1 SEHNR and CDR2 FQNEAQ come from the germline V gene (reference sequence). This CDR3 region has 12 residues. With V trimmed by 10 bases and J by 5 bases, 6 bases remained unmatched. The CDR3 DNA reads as TGTGCCACCGATCAGCGGGGAGATACGCAGTATTTT. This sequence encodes CATDQRGDTQYF.

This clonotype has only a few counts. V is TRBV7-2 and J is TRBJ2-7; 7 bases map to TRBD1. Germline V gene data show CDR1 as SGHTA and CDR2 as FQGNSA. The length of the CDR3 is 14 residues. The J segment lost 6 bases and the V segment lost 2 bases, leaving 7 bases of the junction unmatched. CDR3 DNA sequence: TGTGCCAGCAGCTTAACCGGGACAGAAGGCGAGCAGTACTTC. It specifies CASSLTGTEGEQYF.

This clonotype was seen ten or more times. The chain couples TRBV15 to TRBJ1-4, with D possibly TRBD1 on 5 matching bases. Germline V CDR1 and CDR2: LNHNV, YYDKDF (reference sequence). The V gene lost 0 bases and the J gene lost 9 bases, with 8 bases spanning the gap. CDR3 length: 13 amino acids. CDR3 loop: CATSRDQGQKLFF. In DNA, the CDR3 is TGTGCCACCAGCAGAGATCAGGGACAAAAACTGTTTTTT.

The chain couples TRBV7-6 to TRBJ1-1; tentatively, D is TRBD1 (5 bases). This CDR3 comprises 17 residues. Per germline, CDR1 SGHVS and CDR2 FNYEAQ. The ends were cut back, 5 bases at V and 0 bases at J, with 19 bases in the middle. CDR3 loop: CASSPGGGIWVNTEAFF. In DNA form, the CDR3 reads TGTGCCAGCAGCCCGGGGGGAGGGATTTGGGTGAACACTGAAGCTTTCTTT.

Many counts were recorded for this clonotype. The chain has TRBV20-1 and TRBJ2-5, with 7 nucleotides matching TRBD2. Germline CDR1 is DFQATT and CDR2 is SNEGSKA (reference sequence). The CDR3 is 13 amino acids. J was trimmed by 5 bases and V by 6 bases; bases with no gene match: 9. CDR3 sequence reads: CSARAGSGETQYF. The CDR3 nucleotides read TGCAGTGCCCGAGCGGGGTCCGGGGAGACCCAGTACTTC.

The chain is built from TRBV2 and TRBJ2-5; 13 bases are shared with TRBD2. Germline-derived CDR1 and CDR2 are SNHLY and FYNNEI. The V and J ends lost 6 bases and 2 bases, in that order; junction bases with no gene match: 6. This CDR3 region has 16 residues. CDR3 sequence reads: CASSGGLAGRQETQYF. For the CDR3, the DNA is TGTGCCAGCAGCGGGGGACTAGCGGGGCGACAAGAGACCCAGTACTTC.

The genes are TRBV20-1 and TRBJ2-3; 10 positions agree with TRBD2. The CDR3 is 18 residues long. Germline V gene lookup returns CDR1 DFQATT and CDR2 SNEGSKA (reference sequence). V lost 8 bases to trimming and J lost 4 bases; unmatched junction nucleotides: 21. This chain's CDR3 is CSSSNRGEREGPSDTQYF. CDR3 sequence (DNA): TGCAGTTCTTCGAACCGGGGGGAGCGGGAGGGACCCTCAGATACGCAGTATTTT.

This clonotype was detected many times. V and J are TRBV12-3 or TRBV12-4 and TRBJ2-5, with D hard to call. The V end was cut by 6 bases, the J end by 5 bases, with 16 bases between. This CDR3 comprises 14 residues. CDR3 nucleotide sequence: TGTGCCAGCAGCCGTCGACGGATAACGGAGACCCAGTACTTC. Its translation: CASSRRRITETQYF.